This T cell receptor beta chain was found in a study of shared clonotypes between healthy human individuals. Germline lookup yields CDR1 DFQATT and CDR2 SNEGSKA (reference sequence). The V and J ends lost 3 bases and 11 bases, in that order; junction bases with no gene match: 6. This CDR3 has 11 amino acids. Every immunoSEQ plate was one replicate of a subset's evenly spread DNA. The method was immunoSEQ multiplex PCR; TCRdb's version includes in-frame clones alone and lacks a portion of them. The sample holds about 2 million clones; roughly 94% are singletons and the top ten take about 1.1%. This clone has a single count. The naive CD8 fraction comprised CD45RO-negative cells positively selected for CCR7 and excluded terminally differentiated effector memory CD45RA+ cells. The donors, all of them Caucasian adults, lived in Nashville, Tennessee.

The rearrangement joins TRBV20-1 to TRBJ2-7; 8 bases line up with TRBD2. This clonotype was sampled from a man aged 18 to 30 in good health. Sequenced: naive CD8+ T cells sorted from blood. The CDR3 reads CSARDQLAEYF. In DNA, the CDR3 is TGCAGTGCTAGGGACCAACTAGCGGAGTACTTC.